This T cell receptor (beta chain) was captured by sequencing in a study of blood T cell repertoires in COVID-19. Study-level information: COVID-19 samples collected from the United States, Italy and Spain covered acute and convalescent phases.

The CDR3 has 14 residues. Germline CDR1 reads MGHRA; CDR2 reads YSYEKL. V was cut by 7 bases and J by 5 bases, with 15 bases left in between. Only in-frame clones appear in the TCRdb table, and some are missing; sequencing was by immunoSEQ multiplex PCR. The sample carries approximately 240,000 clones, nearly 95% recorded once. Sequenced sample: peripheral blood. This sequence joins TRBV4-1 and TRBJ2-1, with D possibly matching TRBD2 (7 bases). This receptor was identified in a man aged 30-40 years with COVID-19, enrolled during active disease. CDR3 bases: TGCGCCAGCACGAGGGGGGGGATTAACAATGAGCAGTTCTTC. It encodes CASTRGGINNEQFF.